This T cell receptor beta chain was identified in a study of blood T cells in healthy people across ages. The wider study: Per every two T cells, about one barcoded beta molecule was captured by template switching.

Study-wide findings and caveats: A greater number of naive CD4+ cells and higher diversity distinguished long-lived donors from aged donors. Diversity figures derived from one million T cells were judged to underestimate the true value.

CDR1 is SGHKS, CDR2 YYEKEE, per germline (reference sequence). This CDR3 is built from 14 residues. The authors ran a second PCR of roughly 6 to 12 cycles using a sample-barcoded 5' primer and a J-beta primer mix. TCRdb itself ran the 5' RACE reads through MiXCR, one entry per CDR3 protein. The table lists over 600,000 distinct CDR3 sequences, about 45% of them singletons. Donors were systemically healthy Caucasian individuals from Russia aged roughly 6 to 95 years. Points on this clonotype: Its cognate antigen is unknown. Relative to the germline gene, one junction end is altered; a read error may explain this.

Material: blood. This chain joins TRBV5-5 and TRBJ1-2; D may be TRBD1 (5 bases). This TCR came from a man aged 80 or over in good health. The CDR3 DNA follows: TGTGCCAGCAGCCAAAACGGGGACTTCTATGACTACACCTTC. Translated: CASSQNGDFYDYTF.